The sample holds a few counts of the clone carrying this T cell receptor beta chain. Its cognate antigen is unknown. This entry is derived from a study of cytomegalovirus exposure and HLA in healthy donors. General study results and limits: The availability of immune exposure information extended only to CMV serostatus. Reportedly, fewer N-insertions than the approximately 600-donor mean appeared in an Asian-associated ancestry cluster in a later analysis.

With 60 Vbeta and 13 Jbeta primers, the PCR was carried out. Original analysis: An analysis that came later counted 73 million or so unique TCR beta chains, approximately 10 million shared. Using immunoSEQ multiplex PCR, the repertoire was profiled, and TCRdb retains in-frame clones only, with some absent. Clonal size and the V and J genes are those of that table, whereas D and trimming came from the DNA. The sample includes 100,000 to 150,000 clones, 80% of them seen just once. The TCR originated in a woman aged 35 to 49 in good health and CMV-seronegative. The sequencing sample was made of PBMCs.

The CDR3 coding sequence is TGTGCCAGCAGACGAGGGGACAGCGGAGAGACCCAGTACTTC. It is translated as CASRRGDSGETQYF. V and J are TRBV6-5 and TRBJ2-5; 7 bases align to TRBD1. V lost 6 bases to trimming and J lost 4 bases; unmatched junction nucleotides: 8. The CDR3 sequence is 14 residues long. The germline CDR1 and CDR2 sequences are MNHEY and SVGAGI.